This TCR beta chain was documented in a study of blood T cell repertoires in COVID-19. Study details: Donors in the United States, Italy and Spain gave samples during acute or convalescent COVID-19. PBMCs, B-cell-depleted T cells, or T cells were the source of the cDNA or gDNA that made up the material.

V trimming: 3 bases; J trimming: 6 bases; junction bases outside the gene matches: 10. CDR1 is SQVTM, CDR2 ANQGSEA, per germline. This CDR3 contains 15 residues. Study processing details: Estimation of nucleated cell counts was performed using reference gene primer amplification. Sequenced by immunoSEQ multiplex PCR; TCRdb stores in-frame clones only, minus some. V and J calls and clone size are copied from that table; D and trimming were computed from the DNA. The repertoire holds tens of thousands of clones, with approximately 90% as singletons. The J gene is TRBJ2-1, the V gene TRBV29-1; TRBD2 agrees at 8 bases. Sequenced: peripheral blood. The receptor's source is a man in his 70s with acute or convalescent COVID-19. CDR3 DNA sequence: TGCAGCGTTGATGGGCCGGGACTAGTAGGCAATGAGCAGTTCTTC. Its translation is CSVDGPGLVGNEQFF.